These 25 T cell receptor beta chains came from one sample sequenced in a study of blood T cell repertoires in COVID-19. Using immunoSEQ multiplex PCR, the repertoire was profiled, and TCRdb retains in-frame clones only, with some absent. The sample includes 440,000 or so clones, 89% of them seen just once. The material sequenced was peripheral blood. The receptors were gathered from a woman aged 35 to 49 with COVID-19, enrolled during active disease.

The chain recombines TRBV14 with TRBJ2-3; 12 bases are shared with TRBD2. This CDR3 spans 15 amino acids. Germline CDR1 SGHDN, CDR2 FVKESK. The trim removed 6 bases at V and 3 bases at J, leaving 4 bases unmatched. For the CDR3, the DNA is TGTGCCAGCAGTCCTAGCGGGAGGGGTACAGATACGCAGTATTTT. It codes for CASSPSGRGTDTQYF.

This sequence joins TRBV3-1 (or the pseudogene TRBV3-2) and TRBJ1-5; D is perhaps TRBD1 (5 bases). V was clipped by 0 bases and J by 4 bases, with 10 bases between them. Per germline, CDR1 LGHDT and CDR2 YNNKEL (reference sequence). CDR3 length: 15 residues. In DNA, the CDR3 is TGTGCCAGCAGCCAAGAATGGGGGGAGAATCAGCCCCAGCATTTT. It translates to CASSQEWGENQPQHF.

The CDR3 is CSARAGQPQHF. CDR3 in DNA: TGCAGTGCTAGAGCGGGTCAGCCCCAGCATTTT. This chain joins TRBV20-1 and TRBJ1-5; D is ambiguous. V shed 1 base and J shed 6 bases, with 4 bases lying between them. The CDR3 length is 11 residues. The V gene's germline CDR1 is DFQATT and CDR2 SNEGSKA (reference sequence).

The chain couples TRBV7-9 to TRBJ2-1, with D maybe TRBD2 (5 bases). Germline CDR1 SEHNR, CDR2 FQNEAQ (reference sequence). V lost 5 bases, J lost 7 bases, and 9 bases lay in between. The CDR3 consists of 12 residues. The CDR3 DNA sequence: TGTGCCAGCAGCCGAGGGTGGAATGAGCAGTTCTTC. Amino acids: CASSRGWNEQFF.

The chain has TRBV12-3 or TRBV12-4 and TRBJ1-5; 7 bases are shared with TRBD1. This CDR3 region has 13 residues. The V gene end was trimmed by 6 bases and the J gene end by 5 bases; junction bases not matched to a gene: 4. The CDR3 coding sequence is TGTGCCAGCAGACCAACAGGGGATCAGCCCCAGCATTTT. Translation gives CASRPTGDQPQHF.

V and J are TRBV9 and TRBJ2-1, with D possibly being TRBD2 (5 bases). Per the germline V gene, CDR1 is SGDLS and CDR2 is YYNGEE. V shed 4 bases and J shed 4 bases, with 15 bases lying between them. CDR3 length equals 15 residues. CDR3 nucleotide sequence: TGTGCCAGCAGCCCCTCAGTGAGGGCGTACAATGAGCAGTTCTTC. This translates into CASSPSVRAYNEQFF.

This clone was counted only a few times. The rearrangement joins TRBV10-3 to TRBJ2-2; 13 bases fit TRBD2. J gave up 4 bases and V 10 bases, and 12 bases lay outside the gene matches. The CDR3 sequence is 17 residues long. Germline V lookup: CDR1 ENHRY, CDR2 SYGVKD. This chain's CDR3 is CATANRLAGGLTGELFF. DNA for the CDR3: TGTGCCACCGCGAACCGACTAGCGGGAGGCCTCACCGGGGAGCTGTTTTTT.

This clone has only one observation. The chain couples TRBV28 to TRBJ2-7; weak D call: TRBD1 (6 bases). This CDR3 region has 20 residues. V was cut by 2 bases and J by 8 bases, with 34 bases left in between. The germline gives CDR1 MDHEN, CDR2 SYDVKM. CDR3 in DNA: TGTGCCAGCAGTTTACCCACGCGCGAGGGGCCCGGGACACATCCCATCAAGCAGTACTTC. Its translation: CASSLPTREGPGTHPIKQYF.

In DNA form, the CDR3 reads TGTGCCAGCAGTGACCATAGCAATCAGCCCCAGCATTTT. This encodes CASSDHSNQPQHF. The rearrangement links TRBV6-1 to TRBJ1-5; D is uncertain. Trimming cost V 3 bases and J 0 bases, with 3 bases left between them. Germline CDR1 and CDR2: MNHNS and SASEGT. The CDR3 spans 13 residues.

This chain connects TRBV4-3 to TRBJ1-2; the match to TRBD1 covers 7 bases. The CDR3 consists of 15 residues. Trimming cost V 4 bases and J 7 bases; bases outside gene matches: 12. The germline gives CDR1 LGHNA, CDR2 YSLEER. The CDR3 sequence is CASSRTVRGLLGYTF. The CDR3 DNA is TGCGCCAGCAGCCGGACCGTGAGGGGGCTTCTTGGCTACACCTTC.

J is TRBJ1-3 and V is TRBV28; no clear D. This CDR3 contains 15 residues. In germline, CDR1 is MDHEN, CDR2 SYDVKM. Trimming removed 3 bases from V and 0 bases from J, with 9 bases in between. The CDR3 DNA follows: TGTGCCAGCAGTTTCCTTCAGGCCTCTGGAAACACCATATATTTT. Its translation: CASSFLQASGNTIYF.

This chain joins TRBV7-9 and TRBJ2-1; 8 nucleotides agree with TRBD2. With 1 base clipped from V and 2 bases from J, the junction kept 1 base outside the gene matches. The CDR3 extends over 15 amino acids. Germline V gene lookup returns CDR1 SEHNR and CDR2 FQNEAQ (reference sequence). The CDR3 nucleotides are TGTGCCAGCAGCTTAGGAGCGGGGGCCTACAATGAGCAGTTCTTC. Its translation is CASSLGAGAYNEQFF.

The V and J genes are TRBV7-3 and TRBJ2-3; D uncertain. The CDR3 has 13 residues. In germline, CDR1 is SGHTA, CDR2 FQGTGA. V dropped 1 base and J dropped 5 bases, with 7 bases sitting between them. The chain's CDR3 is CASSLKRVDTQYF. The CDR3 DNA reads as TGTGCCAGCAGCTTAAAACGGGTAGATACGCAGTATTTT. The full variable domain, in which reference TRBV7-3 and TRBJ2-3 provide the parts outside the CDR3, is GAGVSQTPSNKVTEKGKYVELRCDPISGHTALYWYRQSLGQGPEFLIYFQGTGAADDSGLPNDRFFAVRPEGSVSTLKIQRTERGDSAVYLCASSLKRVDTQYFGPGTRLTVL.

This sequence joins TRBV18 and TRBJ1-3; 9 bases map to TRBD1. CDR1 is KGHSH and CDR2 is LQKENI in the germline V gene. The CDR3 spans 16 residues. The V and J ends lost 6 bases and 2 bases, in that order; junction bases with no gene match: 8. This CDR3 reads CASSNLGTGTGNTIYF. As DNA, the CDR3 is TGTGCCAGCTCCAACCTTGGGACAGGGACTGGAAACACCATATATTTT.

The V call is TRBV7-2, the J call TRBJ1-6; D unresolved. Germline CDR1 and CDR2: SGHTA and FQGNSA. CDR3 size: 14 residues. Trimming removed 10 bases from V and 2 bases from J, with 12 bases in between. The CDR3: CATKGEPYNSPLHF. CDR3 in DNA: TGTGCCACGAAGGGAGAACCCTATAATTCACCCCTCCACTTT. Full variable domain (remainder filled in from reference TRBV7-2 and TRBJ1-6): GAGVSQSPSNKVTEKGKDVELRCDPISGHTALYWYRQSLGQGLEFLIYFQGNSAPDKSGLPSDRFSAERTGGSVSTLTIQRTQQEDSAVYLCATKGEPYNSPLHFGNGTRLTVT.

This rearrangement joins TRBV27 to TRBJ1-4; TRBD1 matches 8 bases. V shed 6 bases and J 5 bases; nucleotides not matched to a gene: 17. This CDR3 is 18 amino acids long. The V gene's germline CDR1 is MNHEY and CDR2 SMNVEV (reference sequence). CDR3 DNA: TGTGCCAGCAGCCTTGGAGGACAGGGCCAATGGGGGAATGAAAAACTGTTTTTT. Residues: CASSLGGQGQWGNEKLFF.

The chain links TRBV5-6 to TRBJ1-1; D perhaps matches TRBD1 (5 bases). Per germline, CDR1 SGHDT and CDR2 YYEEEE. The V gene lost 2 bases and the J gene lost 6 bases, with 14 bases spanning the gap. This CDR3 spans 14 amino acids. The CDR3 loop reads CASSFGDSDAEAFF. The CDR3, as DNA: TGTGCCAGCAGCTTCGGGGACTCGGACGCTGAAGCTTTCTTT. Using reference TRBV5-6 and TRBJ1-1 for the parts outside the CDR3, the full variable domain is DAGVTQSPTHLIKTRGQQVTLRCSPKSGHDTVSWYQQALGQGPQFIFQYYEEEERQRGNFPDRFSGHQFPNYSSELNVNALLLGDSALYLCASSFGDSDAEAFFGQGTRLTVV.

The chain links TRBV7-2 to TRBJ1-2, with a tentative D call TRBD1 (5 bases). Trimming removed 3 bases at V and 5 bases at J, with 10 bases between. Germline CDR1 is SGHTA and CDR2 is FQGNSA. The CDR3 has 13 amino acids. CDR3 sequence (DNA): TGTGCCAGCAGCTTCCTCTCAGGGTATGGCTACACCTTC. Its translation is CASSFLSGYGYTF.

The genes are TRBV5-1 and TRBJ2-3; TRBD2 agrees at 7 bases. The ends lost 0 bases at V and 5 bases at J; junction bases unmatched: 6. CDR1 SGHRS and CDR2 YFSETQ come from the germline V gene. The CDR3 loop spans 15 amino acids. Here the CDR3 DNA reads TGCGCCAGCAGCTTGGCGCTGGGGGGGGAAGATACGCAGTATTTT. Encoded protein: CASSLALGGEDTQYF.

The CDR3: CASSYYRGISNQPQHF. The CDR3 DNA sequence: TGTGCCAGCAGCTACTACAGGGGTATAAGCAATCAGCCCCAGCATTTT. The chain links TRBV5-6 to TRBJ1-5, with 7 bases identical to TRBD1. Trimming took 3 bases from V and 1 from J; bases not matched to a gene: 7. From germline, CDR1 is SGHDT and CDR2 YYEEEE. The CDR3 runs to 16 residues.

The V and J genes are TRBV7-9 and TRBJ2-3; D remains unclear. In germline, CDR1 is SEHNR, CDR2 FQNEAQ (reference sequence). This CDR3 region has 14 residues. Trimming left V 0 bases short and J 6 bases short, with 10 bases between. The CDR3 loop is CASSLANRRDTQYF. Here the CDR3 DNA reads TGTGCCAGCAGCTTAGCGAATCGGCGGGATACGCAGTATTTT.

The chain carries TRBV27 and TRBJ2-1, with 11 bases fitting TRBD1. The CDR3 spans 18 residues. The junction had 14 bases not matched to a gene; V was cut back by 6 bases and J by 4 bases. Germline-derived CDR1 and CDR2 are MNHEY and SMNVEV (reference sequence). The CDR3 here is CASRRRDRGIAGYNEQFF. The DNA of the CDR3 is TGTGCCAGCAGACGACGGGACAGGGGGATAGCGGGGTACAATGAGCAGTTCTTC.

This clone was seen only a few times. The V gene is TRBV27, the J gene TRBJ1-2; 7 bases are a match to TRBD1. V was clipped by 5 bases and J by 8 bases; unmatched bases: 11. The CDR3 is 14 amino acids. The germline V gene encodes CDR1 MNHEY and CDR2 SMNVEV (reference sequence). The CDR3 here is CASSRDSLLVGYTF. In DNA, the CDR3 is TGTGCCAGCAGTAGGGACAGCCTCCTCGTGGGCTACACCTTC.

The rearrangement links TRBV5-3 to TRBJ1-5; 7 nucleotides match TRBD1. TRBV5-3 is reported as an ORF; its role is uncertain. CDR3 length equals 14 residues. V trimming: 4 bases; J trimming: 8 bases; junction bases outside the gene matches: 9. CDR3 sequence reads: CARSGKGANKPQHF. The CDR3 bases are TGTGCCAGAAGCGGGAAGGGGGCGAATAAGCCCCAGCATTTT.

The rearrangement joins TRBV28 to TRBJ2-7, with TRBD2 identical over 10 bases. V lost 6 bases, J lost 2 bases, and 7 bases stayed unmatched. The CDR3 spans 15 residues. Per the germline V gene, CDR1 is MDHEN and CDR2 is SYDVKM. CDR3 region: CASSPGLAIAYEQYF. DNA of the CDR3: TGTGCCAGCAGCCCGGGACTAGCGATCGCCTACGAGCAGTACTTC.